Sequencing of this TCR beta chain was carried out in a study of blood T cells in healthy people across ages. Overall study: Per two T cells, about one barcoded beta molecule was captured through template switching. Study findings and constraints: Diversity was higher, and naive CD4+ cells more numerous, in long-lived donors than in aged donors.

Approximately 10 milliliters of peripheral blood were drawn from each donor into EDTA-treated tubes. Remarks on this clonotype: Its antigen is as yet unknown.

A second PCR, run for about 6 to 11 cycles, used a sample-barcoded 5' primer plus a J-beta primer mix. Unique molecular identifiers of 12 random nucleotides labeled each cDNA. TCRdb reanalysed the 5' RACE reads using MiXCR and keeps one entry per CDR3 protein. The repertoire includes more than 650,000 distinct CDR3 sequences, over 20% of them detected once, and roughly 22% sits in the top ten. J gave up 3 bases and V 5 bases, and 10 bases lay outside the gene matches. Germline V gene lookup returns CDR1 DFQATT and CDR2 SNEGSKA (reference sequence). The CDR3 is 15 residues long. The chain links TRBV20-1 to TRBJ2-5; TRBD1 aligns across 9 bases. The sequence derives from a man aged 70-80 years in good health. Sequenced: blood. CDR3 in amino acids: CSAANHRGREETQYF. CDR3 nucleotides: TGCAGTGCTGCTAATCACAGGGGGCGCGAAGAGACCCAGTACTTC.